Presented here are 22 T cell receptor beta chains from one specimen sequenced in a study of blood T cell repertoires in COVID-19. The method was immunoSEQ multiplex PCR; TCRdb's version includes in-frame clones alone and lacks a portion of them. The sample holds approximately 50,000 clones, more than 75% seen once. The sample comprised peripheral blood. The receptors derive from a human donor in a cohort sampled during active COVID-19.

The genes are TRBV15 and TRBJ1-2; D perhaps matches TRBD1 (6 bases). Trimming removed 0 bases at V and 6 bases at J, with 11 bases between. This CDR3 contains 14 residues. Germline V gives CDR1 LNHNV, CDR2 YYDKDF (reference sequence). The DNA for the CDR3 is TGTGCCACCAGCAGAGATGGAAAGGGGGATGGCTACACCTTC. It encodes CATSRDGKGDGYTF.

DNA for the CDR3: TGTGCCAGCAGACCCCCGGCGCGGAACAATCTCTACGAGCAGTACTTC. Translated, it gives CASRPPARNNLYEQYF. This chain uses TRBV6-6 with TRBJ2-7; no clear D gene. The germline V gene encodes CDR1 MNHNY and CDR2 SVGAGI (reference sequence). The CDR3 is made up of 16 amino acids. Trimming took off 6 bases at V and 3 bases at J, with 21 bases between the two ends.

The genes are TRBV5-4 and TRBJ1-2; 8 bases agree with TRBD1. The CDR3 spans 16 residues. The germline gives CDR1 SGHNT, CDR2 YYREEE (reference sequence). The V gene end was trimmed by 3 bases and the J gene end by 2 bases; junction bases not matched to a gene: 9. CDR3 DNA sequence: TGTGCCAGCAGCTCCCTCTGGACAGGGCGGAACTATGGCTACACCTTC. This translates into CASSSLWTGRNYGYTF.

CDR3 amino acids: CASSHRGSSYEQYF. The DNA of the CDR3 is TGTGCCAGCAGCCACAGGGGATCATCCTACGAGCAGTACTTC. The rearrangement links TRBV3-1 (or the pseudogene TRBV3-2) to TRBJ2-7; possibly TRBD1 for D (6 bases). Germline V gene lookup returns CDR1 LGHDT and CDR2 YNNKEL (reference sequence). V dropped 3 bases and J dropped 1 base, with 10 bases sitting between them. The CDR3 spans 14 residues.

This chain connects TRBV10-2 to TRBJ2-5; 8 positions agree with TRBD1. The CDR3 has 13 residues. The ends lost 6 bases at V and 2 bases at J; junction bases unmatched: 2. Germline V gene sequence: CDR1 WSHSY, CDR2 SAAADI. In DNA form, the CDR3 reads TGCGCCAGCAGCGGGACAGGTCAAGAGACCCAGTACTTC. Its translation is CASSGTGQETQYF.

This rearrangement joins TRBV4-2 to TRBJ2-7; 10 bases line up with TRBD2. Per the germline V gene, CDR1 is LGHNA and CDR2 is YNFKEQ. After removal of 6 bases from V and 6 bases from J, the junction contained 20 bases not matched to a gene. The CDR3 is made up of 18 amino acids. CDR3 sequence (DNA): TGTGCCAGCAGTCTTCGAGAGGGATCCGGGACTAGCGAAGGCGAGCAGTACTTC. Encoded protein: CASSLREGSGTSEGEQYF.

The chain carries TRBV19 and TRBJ2-1; possible D gene TRBD2, 7 bases. Looked up from germline, CDR1 is LNHDA and CDR2 is SQIVND (reference sequence). This CDR3 comprises 15 residues. Trimming cost V 7 bases and J 7 bases, with 20 bases left between them. The CDR3 reads CASNMAGAIRNEQFF. The CDR3 region has the DNA TGTGCCAGTAATATGGCGGGGGCGATAAGAAATGAGCAGTTCTTC. Combining the CDR3 with reference TRBV19 and TRBJ2-1 gives the whole variable domain DGGITQSPKYLFRKEGQNVTLSCEQNLNHDAMYWYRQDPGQGLRLIYYSQIVNDFQKGDIAEGYSVSREKKESFPLTVTSAQKNPTAFYLCASNMAGAIRNEQFFGPGTRLTVL.

The chain uses TRBV11-3 and TRBJ1-2; a possible D gene is TRBD1 (6 bases). The germline V gene encodes CDR1 SGHNT and CDR2 YENEEA. V gave up 4 bases and J gave up 3 bases, with 9 bases separating them. The CDR3 runs 13 residues. CDR3: CASSSTGYYGYTF. The DNA of the CDR3 is TGTGCCAGCAGCTCCACAGGGTACTATGGCTACACCTTC.

CDR3 amino acids: CASSPSTSGRLYEQYF. As DNA, the CDR3 is TGTGCCAGCAGCCCCTCGACTAGCGGGAGGTTGTACGAGCAGTACTTC. This chain uses TRBV3-1 (or the pseudogene TRBV3-2) with TRBJ2-7, with 13 bases aligning to TRBD2. Germline CDR1 reads LGHDT; CDR2 reads YNNKEL (reference sequence). Losses at the gene ends were 4 bases for V and 4 bases for J; bases not matched to a gene: 7. This CDR3 is built from 16 residues.

This chain links TRBV5-5 with TRBJ2-7; TRBD1 matches 9 bases. Germline values: CDR1 SGHKS, CDR2 YYEKEE (reference sequence). The CDR3 extends over 15 amino acids. V shed 0 bases and J 4 bases; nucleotides not matched to a gene: 5. Written as DNA, the CDR3 is TGTGCCAGCAGCTTGGACGCACAGGGGGCTTACGAGCAGTACTTC. It codes for CASSLDAQGAYEQYF.

This clone was counted between two and nine times. The chain carries TRBV19 and TRBJ1-2, with D maybe TRBD1 (5 bases). V gave up 6 bases and J gave up 0 bases, with 8 bases separating them. This CDR3 spans 13 amino acids. Germline V gives CDR1 LNHDA, CDR2 SQIVND (reference sequence). This CDR3 is CASSGRANYGYTF. The DNA for the CDR3 is TGTGCCAGTAGCGGCAGGGCTAACTATGGCTACACCTTC.

The chain carries TRBV5-1 and TRBJ1-2; tentatively, D is TRBD1 (6 bases). CDR3 length: 15 residues. Germline CDR1 SGHRS, CDR2 YFSETQ. The germline V and J ends were trimmed by 1 base and 4 bases, with 14 bases remaining between them. CDR3: CASSLWPTGSYGYTF. In DNA, the CDR3 is TGCGCCAGCAGCTTGTGGCCAACAGGGAGCTATGGCTACACCTTC.

V and J are TRBV11-2 and TRBJ2-1, with 10 nucleotides matching TRBD2. CDR1 and CDR2 from the germline V gene are SGHAT and FQNNGV. V trimming: 1 base; J trimming: 3 bases; junction bases outside the gene matches: 0. There are 15 residues in the CDR3. The CDR3 bases are TGTGCCAGCAGCTTAGGGACTAGCGGCTACAATGAGCAGTTCTTC. Translation: CASSLGTSGYNEQFF.

The rearrangement links TRBV6-6 to TRBJ2-2; no clear D gene. The CDR3 runs 13 residues. V shed 8 bases and J shed 0 bases, with 7 bases lying between them. The V gene's germline CDR1 is MNHNY and CDR2 SVGAGI (reference sequence). CDR3 DNA sequence: TGTGCCAGCGCAATAGCGAACACCGGGGAGCTGTTTTTT. Its protein product is CASAIANTGELFF.

This clone was found once. The chain joins TRBV2 to TRBJ2-1; 7 nucleotides line up with TRBD2. Per the germline V gene, CDR1 is SNHLY and CDR2 is FYNNEI. V lost 4 bases, J lost 2 bases, and 5 bases stayed unmatched. The CDR3 has 15 amino acids. As DNA, the CDR3 is TGTGCCAGCAGTGTAGGCGGGAGAACCTACAATGAGCAGTTCTTC. This codes for CASSVGGRTYNEQFF.

This chain connects TRBV6-5 to TRBJ1-1, with a tentative D call TRBD1 (6 bases). The CDR3 runs 16 residues. Germline CDR1 reads MNHEY; CDR2 reads SVGAGI. With 4 bases removed from V and 1 base from J, the gap between germline ends came to 16 bases. CDR3 protein: CASSSTFHRANTEAFF. The CDR3 DNA reads TGTGCCAGCAGTTCCACCTTCCACAGGGCGAACACTGAAGCTTTCTTT.

The chain couples TRBV6-1 to TRBJ1-2; 8 bases line up with TRBD1. Germline V gene data show CDR1 as MNHNS and CDR2 as SASEGT. The CDR3 covers 16 residues. The J segment lost 13 bases and the V segment lost 2 bases, leaving 18 bases of the junction unmatched. The CDR3 sequence: CASSERQGAPSDVVTF. The CDR3, as DNA: TGTGCCAGCAGTGAAAGGCAGGGGGCTCCTTCTGATGTAGTCACCTTC.

The gene calls are TRBV7-3 and TRBJ2-1, with 7 positions matching TRBD2. V lost 2 bases to trimming and J lost 9 bases; unmatched junction nucleotides: 4. Germline CDR1 reads SGHTA; CDR2 reads FQGTGA. This CDR3 has 13 residues. DNA for the CDR3: TGTGCCAGCAGCTTATTCAGGGAGGGTGAGCAGTTCTTC. This gives the protein CASSLFREGEQFF. Full variable domain (remainder filled in from reference TRBV7-3 and TRBJ2-1): GAGVSQTPSNKVTEKGKYVELRCDPISGHTALYWYRQSLGQGPEFLIYFQGTGAADDSGLPNDRFFAVRPEGSVSTLKIQRTERGDSAVYLCASSLFREGEQFFGPGTRLTVL.

The V gene is TRBV5-1, the J gene TRBJ2-6, with D possibly matching TRBD2 (6 bases). This CDR3 has 16 amino acids. CDR1 is SGHRS and CDR2 is YFSETQ in the germline V gene. V lost 4 bases and J 0 bases, leaving 11 bases between the germline ends. In nucleotides, the CDR3 is TGCGCCAGCAGCCTAGCGTCCCACTCTGGGGCCAACGTCCTGACTTTC. Residues: CASSLASHSGANVLTF.

CDR3 sequence (DNA): TGTGCCACCAGTGATCCGGACAGAAACATTCAGTACTTC. Its protein is CATSDPDRNIQYF. This chain links TRBV24-1 with TRBJ2-4; TRBD1 might be the D (6 bases). CDR1 is KGHDR and CDR2 is SFDVKD in the germline V gene. V lost 3 bases and J lost 6, with 8 bases in between. The CDR3 runs to 13 residues.

The chain links TRBV7-9 to TRBJ1-2, with D unclear. CDR1 is SEHNR, CDR2 FQNEAQ, per germline (reference sequence). V was cut by 2 bases and J by 4 bases, with 11 bases left in between. The CDR3 sequence is 14 residues long. This CDR3 reads CASSLLGLSYGYTF. CDR3 sequence (DNA): TGTGCCAGCAGCTTACTTGGACTCTCCTATGGCTACACCTTC.

This rearrangement joins TRBV5-1 to TRBJ2-1; D is undetermined. The CDR3 runs to 17 residues. The V and J ends lost 0 bases and 0 bases respectively, with 13 bases between them. Germline V gene data show CDR1 as SGHRS and CDR2 as YFSETQ. CDR3 in DNA: TGCGCCAGCAGCTTGGTGGCCAGCGCTCTCTCCTACAATGAGCAGTTCTTC. Protein sequence: CASSLVASALSYNEQFF.